This T cell receptor (beta chain) was retrieved from a study of blood T cells in healthy people across ages. The authors ran a second PCR of about 7 to 12 cycles using a sample-barcoded 5' primer and a J-beta primer mix. Via MiXCR, TCRdb re-called the 5' RACE reads, giving one row per CDR3 protein. Of under 1 million distinct CDR3 sequences listed, more than 40% were seen once; the top ten hold around 21%. Notes on the study in general: There was a strong correlation between TCR beta diversity and naive T cell percentage. Diversity estimates drawn from one million T cells were deemed underestimates.

Concerning this clonotype: Its target is not known.

Germline V lookup: CDR1 SGHRS, CDR2 YFSETQ. V was pared by 3 bases and J by 3 bases, with 17 bases between. This CDR3 has 16 amino acids. Every donor gave roughly 9.2 milliliters of peripheral blood. The rearrangement joins TRBV5-1 to TRBJ2-3; maybe TRBD2 (6 bases). The sequence derives from a man in his 60s in good health. The sample taken for sequencing was blood. CDR3 nucleotides: TGCGCCAGCAGCTCAGGACACCCCGGAGGGACAGATACGCAGTATTTT. Translation gives CASSSGHPGGTDTQYF.